A single sample gave rise to the 5 T cell receptor beta chains below, sequenced in a study of regulatory T cells in long-lasting Graves disease. Time point given: persistent/refractory GD, antithyroid drugs over 5 years with positive TRAb. RNA extracted from PBMCs served as the sequencing template. Construction of TCR beta libraries relied on iRepertoire HTBI primers and on Arm-PCR targeting CDR3 regions. Using its own MiXCR run on the multiplex PCR reads, TCRdb lists one record per CDR3 protein. This repertoire shows about 290,000 distinct CDR3 sequences, 20% to 25% found once; its top ten account for roughly three fifths. Material: peripheral blood mononuclear cells (PBMCs), obtained when the disease was refractory, from a patient treated with antithyroid drugs. Every receptor here comes from a female donor with Graves disease.

The chain is built from TRBV11-2 and TRBJ1-1; D possibly corresponds to TRBD1 (5 bases). Trimming pared 5 bases from V and 4 bases from J, leaving 14 bases between. Germline assignment: CDR1 SGHAT and CDR2 FQNNGV. CDR3 length equals 14 residues. The CDR3 coding sequence is TGTGCCAGCAGCCCCTGGGGGGGTGCCACTGAAGCTTTCTTT. Translation: CASSPWGGATEAFF. Supplemented by reference TRBV11-2 and TRBJ1-1, the full variable domain reads EAGVAQSPRYKIIEKRQSVAFWCNPISGHATLYWYQQILGQGPKLLIQFQNNGVVDDSQLPKDRFSAERLKGVDSTLKIQPAKLEDSAVYLCASSPWGGATEAFFGQGTRLTVV.

This clonotype has just a few counts. The chain has TRBV19 and TRBJ1-5; 10 bases match TRBD1. V lost 6 bases and J lost 6; bases outside the gene matches: 8. The CDR3 is 15 residues long. CDR1 is LNHDA, CDR2 SQIVND, per germline (reference sequence). The CDR3 region has the DNA TGTGCCAGTAGCCGCAGACAGGGGGCAGGTCAGCCCCAGCATTTT. This encodes CASSRRQGAGQPQHF.

This clonotype was counted at least ten times. The chain carries TRBV28 and TRBJ2-6; possible D gene TRBD2, 6 bases. This CDR3 is built from 17 residues. Germline V gene data show CDR1 as MDHEN and CDR2 as SYDVKM. V shed 3 bases and J shed 4 bases, with 16 bases lying between them. In DNA form, the CDR3 reads TGTGCCAGCAGTTTGTCCGGAGGGTTGGCCGGGGCCAACGTCCTGACTTTC. Its translation: CASSLSGGLAGANVLTF.

The table lists this clonotype with many counts. The chain links TRBV2 to TRBJ2-3; D perhaps matches TRBD2 (5 bases). The CDR3 sequence is 16 residues long. Germline assignment: CDR1 SNHLY and CDR2 FYNNEI. The V end was cut by 0 bases, the J end by 4 bases, with 14 bases between. CDR3 protein: CASSEARTRVPDTQYF. The DNA for the CDR3 is TGTGCCAGCAGTGAAGCTAGAACTAGGGTCCCAGATACGCAGTATTTT.

The table lists this clonotype with many counts. The chain is built from TRBV12-3 or TRBV12-4 and TRBJ2-2; the match to TRBD2 covers 7 bases. J gave up 6 bases and V 3 bases, and 4 bases lay outside the gene matches. The CDR3 runs to 14 residues. The CDR3 DNA is TGTGCCAGCAGTTTCCTAGCGGACTCCGGGGAGCTGTTTTTT. Translation gives CASSFLADSGELFF.